The 8 T cell receptor beta chains presented below share a single source sample, sequenced in a study of memory B cells and T cells in multiple sclerosis. No antigen has been assigned to these receptors. Separate sequencing covered autoproliferating (CFSE-dim) and non-proliferating (CFSE-high) T cells from stimulus-free culture. Pooled replicate wells came from approximately 5x10^7 CFSE-labeled PBMCs cultured around seven days without stimulus. Assay: immunoSEQ multiplex PCR; the TCRdb copy retains only in-frame clones and omits some. Among 25,000 to 35,000 clones listed, about 82% were seen once. The source material was PBMCs from blood kept in culture. These TCRs come from a human donor with multiple sclerosis.

The rearrangement uses TRBV15 and TRBJ2-1, with 7 positions matching TRBD1. CDR3 length: 14 residues. Germline V gene sequence: CDR1 LNHNV, CDR2 YYDKDF (reference sequence). V gave up 6 bases and J gave up 5 bases; unmatched junction bases: 7. The CDR3 is CATSYTGTDNEQFF. CDR3 in DNA: TGTGCCACCAGTTACACCGGGACAGACAATGAGCAGTTCTTC.

The chain employs TRBV27 and TRBJ2-7; tentative D call: TRBD2 (6 bases). There are 16 residues in the CDR3. The V end was cut by 4 bases, the J end by 6 bases, with 22 bases between. Germline V gene data show CDR1 as MNHEY and CDR2 as SMNVEV (reference sequence). The CDR3 loop is CASSSGGTSALGEQYF. CDR3 sequence (DNA): TGTGCCAGCAGTTCTGGAGGGACCTCAGCATTGGGCGAGCAGTACTTC.

The genes are TRBV19 and TRBJ1-5; the D is unclear. CDR3 length: 15 residues. V gave up 1 base and J gave up 7 bases, with 14 bases separating them. Germline CDR1 LNHDA, CDR2 SQIVND (reference sequence). CDR3 DNA: TGTGCCAGTAGTATAGGGCAGGTTGGGGTGCAGCCCCAGCATTTT. This translates into CASSIGQVGVQPQHF.

The V and J genes are TRBV4-2 and TRBJ2-7; weak D call: TRBD1 (6 bases). Per germline, CDR1 LGHNA and CDR2 YNFKEQ. This CDR3 spans 14 amino acids. The V end lost 5 bases, the J end lost 5 bases, and 16 bases lay between the germline ends. The CDR3 spells CASSARSGVDEQYF. For the CDR3, the DNA is TGTGCCAGCAGCGCTCGGTCAGGGGTTGACGAGCAGTACTTC.

V and J are TRBV30 and TRBJ2-5, with 11 bases identical to TRBD2. This CDR3 spans 11 amino acids. Germline lookup yields CDR1 GTSNPN and CDR2 SVGIG (reference sequence). CDR3 loop: CGLAGGETQYF. Written as DNA, the CDR3 is TGTGGGCTAGCGGGAGGAGAGACCCAGTACTTC.

V gene TRBV6-5 combines with J gene TRBJ2-7, with D perhaps TRBD1 (6 bases). Looked up from germline, CDR1 is MNHEY and CDR2 is SVGAGI. This CDR3 spans 14 amino acids. V gave up 5 bases and J gave up 1 base, with 12 bases separating them. CDR3 nucleotides: TGTGCCAGCAGTGACCGGGACACGTCCTACGAGCAGTACTTC. Its translation: CASSDRDTSYEQYF.

This rearrangement joins TRBV6-1 to TRBJ1-5; TRBD1 might be the D (6 bases). Germline V gives CDR1 MNHNS, CDR2 SASEGT. Trimming cost V 2 bases and J 10 bases, with 12 bases left between them. This CDR3 contains 13 residues. CDR3 nucleotides: TGTGCCAGCAGTGAAAGGAGACAGGTCCCCCAGCATTTT. Translation gives CASSERRQVPQHF.

The rearrangement links TRBV7-9 to TRBJ1-5; a weak D match, TRBD1 (5 bases). V dropped 4 bases and J dropped 3 bases, with 13 bases sitting between them. In germline, CDR1 is SEHNR, CDR2 FQNEAQ (reference sequence). The CDR3 has 15 amino acids. CDR3 region: CASSSGRGVNQPQHF. CDR3 coding DNA: TGTGCCAGCAGCTCTGGCCGGGGGGTCAATCAGCCCCAGCATTTT.